This T cell receptor beta chain was identified during a study of OX40 agonist ivuxolimab in advanced cancers. Study results and limitations: Individuals who were partial responders at 0.1-3.0 mg/kg had clonal expansion that ranked among the lowest.

A word on this clone: Its target is not known.

V lost 1 base and J lost 3, with 13 bases in between. Germline V gene sequence: CDR1 SGHVS, CDR2 FNYEAQ. This CDR3 is 16 amino acids long. Generated by immunoSEQ multiplex PCR, the TCRdb table keeps only in-frame clones and is missing some. The sample consists of some 70,000 clones, roughly 89% of them appearing once. Autoimmune disease history or systemic immunosuppression excluded patients. J is TRBJ1-5 and V is TRBV7-6, with D unresolved. The source of this sequence is an adult with an advanced solid tumor such as melanoma, head and neck, liver or kidney cancer. The sample here was CD4+ or CD8+ T cells sorted from blood, taken in a trial of the OX40 agonist ivuxolimab. The CDR3 region is CASSLGAGGFNQPQHF. DNA of the CDR3: TGTGCCAGCAGCTTAGGCGCGGGTGGGTTCAATCAGCCCCAGCATTTT.